A single sample is the source of the 21 T cell receptor beta chains below, sequenced in a study of blood T cell repertoires in COVID-19. Produced via immunoSEQ multiplex PCR; TCRdb's table is partial and in-frame only. This sample has over 100,000 clones, with approximately 91% found just once. Sequencing was done on a sample of peripheral blood. The receptor set was obtained from a man younger than 35 with acute or convalescent COVID-19.

This clone was observed once. The rearrangement links TRBV11-2 to TRBJ1-2; 7 bases map to TRBD1. CDR3 length equals 14 residues. Trimming cost V 0 bases and J 4 bases; bases outside gene matches: 2. The germline gives CDR1 SGHAT, CDR2 FQNNGV. The CDR3 loop reads CASSLDRDSYGYTF. The CDR3 DNA reads as TGTGCCAGCAGCTTAGATAGGGACAGCTATGGCTACACCTTC.

This clone was found once. The chain employs TRBV11-2 and TRBJ2-5; 9 nucleotides match TRBD2. Germline-derived CDR1 and CDR2 are SGHAT and FQNNGV. The CDR3 is made up of 14 amino acids. V lost 5 bases, J lost 4 bases, and 5 bases stayed unmatched. DNA of the CDR3: TGTGCCAGCAGCCCTAGCGGGGCCTCAGAGACCCAGTACTTC. Translation: CASSPSGASETQYF.

This rearrangement joins TRBV5-8 to TRBJ2-7; possibly TRBD1 for D (6 bases). Between the trimmed V and J ends, which lost 3 bases and 4 bases, there was a span of 8 bases. Germline V lookup: CDR1 SGHTS, CDR2 YDEGEE. The CDR3 runs 12 residues. Written as DNA, the CDR3 is TGTGCCAGCAGCTCGGACAGTTACGAGCAGTACTTC. Amino acid sequence: CASSSDSYEQYF.

The chain links TRBV19 to TRBJ2-1, with TRBD2 identical over 11 bases. The CDR3 has 16 amino acids. The ends lost 1 base at V and 8 bases at J; junction bases unmatched: 7. Germline values: CDR1 LNHDA, CDR2 SQIVND (reference sequence). The CDR3 loop is CASSIGGVAGGYEQFF. For the CDR3, the DNA is TGTGCCAGTAGTATAGGAGGAGTAGCGGGAGGGTATGAGCAGTTCTTC. Complete variable domain (other parts from reference TRBV19 and TRBJ2-1): DGGITQSPKYLFRKEGQNVTLSCEQNLNHDAMYWYRQDPGQGLRLIYYSQIVNDFQKGDIAEGYSVSREKKESFPLTVTSAQKNPTAFYLCASSIGGVAGGYEQFFGPGTRLTVL.

This sequence joins TRBV5-1 and TRBJ1-1; 7 positions agree with TRBD1. Germline loops: CDR1 SGHRS, CDR2 YFSETQ. Trimming removed 4 bases from V and 0 bases from J; junction bases left unmatched: 9. The CDR3 runs to 16 residues. The CDR3 DNA reads as TGCGCCAGCAGCACGTGGACAGGAGGGATGAACACTGAAGCTTTCTTT. Its translation: CASSTWTGGMNTEAFF.

The chain employs TRBV9 and TRBJ1-2, with unresolved D. V lost 5 bases and J 6 bases, leaving 14 bases between the germline ends. There are 13 residues in the CDR3. Per the germline V gene, CDR1 is SGDLS and CDR2 is YYNGEE. The CDR3 sequence: CASSLGVGDGYTF. The DNA for the CDR3 is TGTGCCAGCAGTCTCGGGGTGGGAGATGGCTACACCTTC.

This chain uses TRBV19 with TRBJ2-3, with 16 bases aligning to TRBD2. CDR3 length equals 18 residues. Germline V gene data show CDR1 as LNHDA and CDR2 as SQIVND (reference sequence). J was trimmed by 4 bases and V by 4 bases; bases with no gene match: 8. The CDR3: CASSRGTSGRAQADTQYF. The DNA for the CDR3 is TGTGCCAGTAGTAGAGGGACTAGCGGGAGGGCCCAGGCAGATACGCAGTATTTT.

The chain has TRBV5-6 and TRBJ1-2, with 8 positions matching TRBD1. Trimming took 2 bases from V and 8 from J; bases not matched to a gene: 14. The CDR3 spans 16 residues. From germline, CDR1 is SGHDT and CDR2 YYEEEE. CDR3 DNA sequence: TGTGCCAGCAGCTTCCTCCTACAGGGGGTCGTCAACGGCTACACCTTC. This translates into CASSFLLQGVVNGYTF.

In its sample, this clone was seen once. The gene calls are TRBV7-8 and TRBJ1-1, with 10 bases fitting TRBD1. The germline gives CDR1 SGHVS, CDR2 FQNEAQ. The CDR3 has 15 amino acids. After removal of 5 bases from V and 1 base from J, the junction contained 4 bases not matched to a gene. The CDR3 bases are TGTGCCAGCAGCCGGGACAGGGGCCCGAACACTGAAGCTTTCTTT. Translating it yields CASSRDRGPNTEAFF. Full variable domain (missing parts from reference TRBV7-8 and TRBJ1-1): GAGVSQSPRYKVAKRGQDVALRCDPISGHVSLFWYQQALGQGPEFLTYFQNEAQLDKSGLPSDRFFAERPEGSVSTLKIQRTQQEDSAVYLCASSRDRGPNTEAFFGQGTRLTVV.

The genes are TRBV24-1 and TRBJ2-2; D is ambiguous. CDR3 length: 15 amino acids. Germline lookup yields CDR1 KGHDR and CDR2 SFDVKD. V lost 1 base and J lost 6, with 11 bases in between. In nucleotides, the CDR3 is TGTGCCACCAGTGATTTTCGAGGTCGGGCCGGGGAGCTGTTTTTT. It is translated as CATSDFRGRAGELFF.

V usage is TRBV7-2 and J usage is TRBJ1-4; 9 nucleotides line up with TRBD1. The J segment lost 5 bases and the V segment lost 5 bases, leaving 6 bases of the junction unmatched. This CDR3 comprises 15 residues. CDR1 SGHTA and CDR2 FQGNSA come from the germline V gene. The CDR3 here is CASSVQGAPNEKLFF. DNA for the CDR3: TGTGCCAGCAGCGTACAGGGGGCGCCAAATGAAAAACTGTTTTTT. Variable domain in full (rest from reference TRBV7-2 and TRBJ1-4): GAGVSQSPSNKVTEKGKDVELRCDPISGHTALYWYRQSLGQGLEFLIYFQGNSAPDKSGLPSDRFSAERTGGSVSTLTIQRTQQEDSAVYLCASSVQGAPNEKLFFGSGTQLSVL.

The rearrangement uses TRBV19 and TRBJ2-3; TRBD2 matches at 15 bases. The CDR3 sequence is 18 residues long. The V gene end was trimmed by 6 bases and the J gene end by 1 base; junction bases not matched to a gene: 8. Germline V gives CDR1 LNHDA, CDR2 SQIVND (reference sequence). The CDR3 bases are TGTGCCAGTAGCCCCCCTGGACTAGCGGGAGGGGGCACAGATACGCAGTATTTT. Protein product: CASSPPGLAGGGTDTQYF.

This chain joins TRBV6-1 and TRBJ1-5, with D hard to call. This CDR3 contains 16 residues. Germline CDR1 MNHNS, CDR2 SASEGT. V was trimmed by 1 base and J by 0 bases, leaving 10 bases between them. CDR3 loop: CASSEDPRISNQPQHF. The CDR3 DNA is TGTGCCAGCAGTGAAGACCCGAGGATTAGCAATCAGCCCCAGCATTTT.

The chain carries TRBV19 and TRBJ2-7; TRBD1 matches at 12 bases. This CDR3 is 17 amino acids long. Trimming cost V 5 bases and J 7 bases; bases outside gene matches: 15. Germline V gene sequence: CDR1 LNHDA, CDR2 SQIVND (reference sequence). In DNA, the CDR3 is TGTGCCAGTAGTGCCTTACTACCGGGACAGGGGGCGTGGGAGCAGTACTTC. Its protein is CASSALLPGQGAWEQYF. Filled out from reference TRBV19 and TRBJ2-7, the complete variable domain reads DGGITQSPKYLFRKEGQNVTLSCEQNLNHDAMYWYRQDPGQGLRLIYYSQIVNDFQKGDIAEGYSVSREKKESFPLTVTSAQKNPTAFYLCASSALLPGQGAWEQYFGPGTRLTVT.

The genes are TRBV2 and TRBJ2-7; the D is unclear. The V gene's germline CDR1 is SNHLY and CDR2 FYNNEI. The germline V and J ends were trimmed by 0 bases and 2 bases, with 8 bases remaining between them. CDR3 length: 14 residues. The CDR3 DNA is TGTGCCAGCAGTGAAGCGAGGCAAACCTACGAGCAGTACTTC. Protein product: CASSEARQTYEQYF.

In DNA, the CDR3 is TGTGCCACCAGCAGAGCCGGGACAGGGGGCAATCAGCCCCAGCATTTT. This gives the protein CATSRAGTGGNQPQHF. This chain links TRBV15 with TRBJ1-5; 10 bases line up with TRBD1. The CDR3 is made up of 16 amino acids. Trimming at V came to 1 base and at J to 2 bases, leaving 2 bases not matched to a gene. Germline CDR1 LNHNV, CDR2 YYDKDF (reference sequence).

The chain links TRBV12-3 or TRBV12-4 to TRBJ2-2, with D perhaps TRBD2 (5 bases). CDR3 length: 13 residues. Trimming removed 5 bases from V and 7 bases from J, with 11 bases in between. The CDR3: CASSLLGVGELFF. CDR3 sequence (DNA): TGTGCCAGCAGTCTACTAGGAGTCGGGGAGCTGTTTTTT.

The chain uses TRBV7-2 and TRBJ2-3, with 9 nucleotides matching TRBD2. CDR3 length: 15 amino acids. Germline-derived CDR1 and CDR2 are SGHTA and FQGNSA. V shed 3 bases and J 4 bases; nucleotides not matched to a gene: 5. This CDR3 is CASSLVSGSADTQYF. The CDR3, as DNA: TGTGCCAGCAGCTTGGTTAGCGGGAGTGCAGATACGCAGTATTTT.

The CDR3 reads CAIRNQTSLARLYF. As DNA, the CDR3 is TGTGCCATCAGAAATCAGACATCATTGGCGCGTCTATACTTC. The chain carries TRBV10-3 and TRBJ2-7; no reliable D call. The germline V gene has CDR1 ENHRY and CDR2 SYGVKD. With 6 bases removed from V and 13 bases from J, the gap between germline ends came to 25 bases. This CDR3 has 14 residues.

The CDR3 DNA reads TGTGCCAGCAGCCAAACCCTAAATAGCAATCAGCCCCAGCATTTT. The encoded protein is CASSQTLNSNQPQHF. The chain combines TRBV3-1 (or the pseudogene TRBV3-2) with TRBJ1-5; D remains ambiguous. V lost 2 bases, J lost 0 bases, and 8 bases lay in between. The germline gives CDR1 LGHDT, CDR2 YNNKEL (reference sequence). The CDR3 length is 15 residues.

The chain uses TRBV5-4 and TRBJ2-5; D possibly corresponds to TRBD2 (5 bases). Trimming pared 1 base from V and 2 bases from J, leaving 12 bases between. Germline V CDR1 and CDR2: SGHNT, YYREEE (reference sequence). The CDR3 contains 15 residues. The CDR3 is CASSLLGSGQETQYF. CDR3 sequence (DNA): TGTGCCAGCAGCTTGTTAGGATCGGGGCAAGAGACCCAGTACTTC.